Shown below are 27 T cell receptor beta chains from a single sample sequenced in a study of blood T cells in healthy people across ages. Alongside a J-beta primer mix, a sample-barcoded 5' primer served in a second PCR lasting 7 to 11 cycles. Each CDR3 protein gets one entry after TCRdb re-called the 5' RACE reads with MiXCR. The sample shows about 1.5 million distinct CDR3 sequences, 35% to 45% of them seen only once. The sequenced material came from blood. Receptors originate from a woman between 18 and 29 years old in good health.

CDR3 bases: TGTGCCAGCAGTCGCATAGGACAGGGGGTCCCCGGGGAGCTGTTTTTT. Translation gives CASSRIGQGVPGELFF. V gene TRBV27 combines with J gene TRBJ2-2; the match to TRBD1 covers 10 bases. The CDR3 runs 16 residues. Germline values: CDR1 MNHEY, CDR2 SMNVEV (reference sequence). V was pared by 5 bases and J by 6 bases, with 9 bases of the junction left unmatched.

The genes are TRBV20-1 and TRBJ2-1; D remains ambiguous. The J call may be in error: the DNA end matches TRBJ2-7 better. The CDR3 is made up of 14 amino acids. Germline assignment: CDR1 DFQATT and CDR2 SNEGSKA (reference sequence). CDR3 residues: CSARSPSSYNEQYF. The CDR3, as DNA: TGCAGTGCTCGGTCCCCCAGCTCCTACAATGAGCAGTACTTC.

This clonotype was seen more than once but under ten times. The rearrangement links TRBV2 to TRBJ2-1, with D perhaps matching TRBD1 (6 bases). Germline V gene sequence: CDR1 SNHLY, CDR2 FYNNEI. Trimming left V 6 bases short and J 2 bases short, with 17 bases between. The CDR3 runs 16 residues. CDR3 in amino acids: CASRTFGTLPYNEQFF. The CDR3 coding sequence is TGTGCCAGCAGAACGTTCGGGACATTACCCTACAATGAGCAGTTCTTC.

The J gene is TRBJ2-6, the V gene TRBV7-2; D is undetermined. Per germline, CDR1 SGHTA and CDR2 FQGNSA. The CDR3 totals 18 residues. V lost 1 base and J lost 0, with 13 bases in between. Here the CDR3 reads CASSLEALLSSGANVLTF. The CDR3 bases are TGTGCCAGCAGCTTAGAGGCCCTTCTGAGCTCTGGGGCCAACGTCCTGACTTTC. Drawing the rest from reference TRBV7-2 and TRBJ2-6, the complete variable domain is GAGVSQSPSNKVTEKGKDVELRCDPISGHTALYWYRQSLGQGLEFLIYFQGNSAPDKSGLPSDRFSAERTGGSVSTLTIQRTQQEDSAVYLCASSLEALLSSGANVLTFGAGSRLTVL.

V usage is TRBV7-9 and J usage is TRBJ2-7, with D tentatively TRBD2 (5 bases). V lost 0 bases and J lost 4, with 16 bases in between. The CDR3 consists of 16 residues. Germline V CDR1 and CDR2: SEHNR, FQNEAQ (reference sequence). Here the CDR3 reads CASSLANTRSPYEQYF. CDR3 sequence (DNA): TGTGCCAGCAGCTTAGCCAATACTAGGTCGCCGTACGAGCAGTACTTC.

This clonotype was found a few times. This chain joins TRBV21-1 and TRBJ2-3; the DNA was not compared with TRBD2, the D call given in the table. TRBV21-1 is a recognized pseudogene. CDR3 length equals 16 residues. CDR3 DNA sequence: TGTGCCAGCCCAACAACCTGCGGGAGGGCCCCAGATACGCAGTATTTT. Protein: CASPTTCGRAPDTQYF.

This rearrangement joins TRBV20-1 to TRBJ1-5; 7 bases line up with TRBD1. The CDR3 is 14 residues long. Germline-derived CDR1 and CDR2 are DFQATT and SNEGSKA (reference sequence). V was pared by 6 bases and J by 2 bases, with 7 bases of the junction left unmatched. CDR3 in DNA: TGCAGTGCGCGCCCTACAGGGGGCAATCAGCCCCAGCATTTT. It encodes CSARPTGGNQPQHF.

CDR3 residues: CASSRQGRGRPQETQYF. The DNA for the CDR3 is TGTGCCAGCAGTAGACAGGGGAGGGGTCGGCCTCAAGAGACCCAGTACTTC. The J gene is TRBJ2-5, the V gene TRBV28; the D gene is possibly TRBD1 (8 bases). Germline V gives CDR1 MDHEN, CDR2 SYDVKM. CDR3 size: 17 residues. Trimming removed 5 bases from V and 2 bases from J, with 21 bases in between.

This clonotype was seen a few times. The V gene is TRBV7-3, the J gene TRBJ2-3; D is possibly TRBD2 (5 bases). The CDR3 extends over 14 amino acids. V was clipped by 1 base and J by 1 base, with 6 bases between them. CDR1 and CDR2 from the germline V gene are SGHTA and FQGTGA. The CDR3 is CASSLNGGTDTQYF. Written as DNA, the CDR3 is TGTGCCAGCAGCTTAAACGGGGGCACAGATACGCAGTATTTT. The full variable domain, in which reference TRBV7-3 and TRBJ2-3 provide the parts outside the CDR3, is GAGVSQTPSNKVTEKGKYVELRCDPISGHTALYWYRQSLGQGPEFLIYFQGTGAADDSGLPNDRFFAVRPEGSVSTLKIQRTERGDSAVYLCASSLNGGTDTQYFGPGTRLTVL.

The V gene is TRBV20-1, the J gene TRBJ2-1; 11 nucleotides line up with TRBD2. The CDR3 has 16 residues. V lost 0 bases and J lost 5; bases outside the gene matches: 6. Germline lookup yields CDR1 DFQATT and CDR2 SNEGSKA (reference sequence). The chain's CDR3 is CSARDPGLAGNNEQFF. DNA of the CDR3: TGCAGTGCTAGAGATCCCGGACTAGCGGGTAACAATGAGCAGTTCTTC.

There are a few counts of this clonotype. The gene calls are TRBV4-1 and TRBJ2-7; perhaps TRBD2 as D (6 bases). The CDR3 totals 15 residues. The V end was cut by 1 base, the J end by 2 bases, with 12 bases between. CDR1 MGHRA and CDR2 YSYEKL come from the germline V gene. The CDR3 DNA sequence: TGCGCCAGCAGCCAAGCCCTTCCGGGGGCCTACGAGCAGTACTTC. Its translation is CASSQALPGAYEQYF.

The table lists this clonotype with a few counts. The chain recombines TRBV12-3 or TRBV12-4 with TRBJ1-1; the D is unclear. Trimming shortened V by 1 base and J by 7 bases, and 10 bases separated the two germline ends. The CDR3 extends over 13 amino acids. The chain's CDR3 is CASSLGGLSEAFF. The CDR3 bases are TGTGCCAGCAGTTTAGGAGGGTTGAGTGAAGCTTTCTTT.

CDR3 in DNA: TGCAGTGCTAGCGGGGACAGGGCCATATACTACGAGCAGTACTTC. Encoded protein: CSASGDRAIYYEQYF. This sequence joins TRBV20-1 and TRBJ2-7; the match to TRBD1 covers 9 bases. The CDR3 runs to 15 residues. The J segment lost 3 bases and the V segment lost 3 bases, leaving 9 bases of the junction unmatched. Germline lookup yields CDR1 DFQATT and CDR2 SNEGSKA (reference sequence).

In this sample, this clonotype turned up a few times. The CDR3 region is CSASPSLKQFF. The CDR3 DNA reads as TGCAGTGCTAGCCCATCTTTAAAGCAGTTCTTC. This sequence joins TRBV20-1 and TRBJ2-1; D not certain. The germline gives CDR1 DFQATT, CDR2 SNEGSKA (reference sequence). Trimming stripped 3 bases from V and 11 bases from J, with 11 bases between. The CDR3 runs to 11 residues.

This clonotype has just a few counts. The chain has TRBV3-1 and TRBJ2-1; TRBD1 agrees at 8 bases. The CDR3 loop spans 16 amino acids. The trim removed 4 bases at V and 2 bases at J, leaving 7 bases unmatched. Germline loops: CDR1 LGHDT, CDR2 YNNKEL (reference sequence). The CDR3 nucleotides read TGTGCCAGCAGCCCCTCCCCGGACAGGGCCTACAATGAGCAGTTCTTC. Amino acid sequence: CASSPSPDRAYNEQFF.

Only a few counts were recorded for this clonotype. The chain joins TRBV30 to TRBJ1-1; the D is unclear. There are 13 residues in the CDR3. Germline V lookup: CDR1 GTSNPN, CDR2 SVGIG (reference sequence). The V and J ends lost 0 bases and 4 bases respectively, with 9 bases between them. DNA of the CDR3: TGTGCCTGGAGTGTACTCCCCACCACTGAAGCTTTCTTT. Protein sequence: CAWSVLPTTEAFF.

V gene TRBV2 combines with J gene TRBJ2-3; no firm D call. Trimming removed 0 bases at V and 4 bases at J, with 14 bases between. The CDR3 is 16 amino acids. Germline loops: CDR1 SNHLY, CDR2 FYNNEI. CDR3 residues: CASSEAPTISSDTQYF. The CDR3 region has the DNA TGTGCCAGCAGTGAAGCACCAACTATAAGTTCAGATACGCAGTATTTT.

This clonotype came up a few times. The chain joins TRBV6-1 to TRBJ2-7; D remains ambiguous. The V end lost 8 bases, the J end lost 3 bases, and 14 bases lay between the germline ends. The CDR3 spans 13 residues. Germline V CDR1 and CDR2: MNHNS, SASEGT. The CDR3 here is CASGLDTNYEQYF. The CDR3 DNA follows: TGTGCCAGCGGTCTTGACACCAACTACGAGCAGTACTTC.

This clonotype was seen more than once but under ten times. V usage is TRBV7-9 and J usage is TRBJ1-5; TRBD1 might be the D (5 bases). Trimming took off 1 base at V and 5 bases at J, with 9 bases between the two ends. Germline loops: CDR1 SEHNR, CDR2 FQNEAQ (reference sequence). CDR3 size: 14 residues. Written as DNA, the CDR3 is TGTGCCAGCAGCTTAGGCGACAGCTATCAGCCCCAGCATTTT. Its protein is CASSLGDSYQPQHF.

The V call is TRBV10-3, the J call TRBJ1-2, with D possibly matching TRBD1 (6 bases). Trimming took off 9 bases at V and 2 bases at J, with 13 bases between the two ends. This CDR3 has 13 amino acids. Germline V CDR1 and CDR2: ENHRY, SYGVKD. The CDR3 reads CAIGQSVNYGYTF. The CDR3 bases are TGTGCCATAGGACAGTCAGTAAACTATGGCTACACCTTC.

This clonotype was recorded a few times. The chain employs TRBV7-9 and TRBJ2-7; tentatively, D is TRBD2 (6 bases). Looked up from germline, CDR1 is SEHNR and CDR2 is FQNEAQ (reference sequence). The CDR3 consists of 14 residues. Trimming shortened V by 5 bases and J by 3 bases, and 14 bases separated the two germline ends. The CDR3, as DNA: TGTGCCAGCAGCGCGGTACTAGCAATCTACGAGCAGTACTTC. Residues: CASSAVLAIYEQYF. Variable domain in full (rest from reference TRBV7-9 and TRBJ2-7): DTGVSQNPRHKITKRGQNVTFRCDPISEHNRLYWYRQTLGQGPEFLTYFQNEAQLEKSRLLSDRFSAERPKGSFSTLEIQRTEQGDSAMYLCASSAVLAIYEQYFGPGTRLTVT.

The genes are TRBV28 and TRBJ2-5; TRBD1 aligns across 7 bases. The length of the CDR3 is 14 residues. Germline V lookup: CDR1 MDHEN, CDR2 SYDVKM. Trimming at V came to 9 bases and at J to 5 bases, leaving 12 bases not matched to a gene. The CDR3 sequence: CASTGQQKGETQYF. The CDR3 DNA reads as TGTGCCAGTACGGGACAGCAAAAAGGGGAGACCCAGTACTTC. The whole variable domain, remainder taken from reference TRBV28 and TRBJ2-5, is DVKVTQSSRYLVKRTGEKVFLECVQDMDHENMFWYRQDPGLGLRLIYFSYDVKMKEKGDIPEGYSVSREKKERFSLILESASTNQTSMYLCASTGQQKGETQYFGPGTRLLVL.

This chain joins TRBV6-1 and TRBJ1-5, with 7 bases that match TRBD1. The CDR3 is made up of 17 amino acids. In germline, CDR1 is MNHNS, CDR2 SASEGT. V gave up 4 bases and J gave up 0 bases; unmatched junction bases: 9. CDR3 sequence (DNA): TGTGCCAGCAGTGGATCGACAGGGCGCGGTAGCAATCAGCCCCAGCATTTT. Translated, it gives CASSGSTGRGSNQPQHF.

CDR3 nucleotides: TGTGCCAGCAGCCAAGCCCTTAGGACAGGGGAATATGGCTACACCTTC. This codes for CASSQALRTGEYGYTF. J is TRBJ1-2 and V is TRBV3-1; 9 nucleotides line up with TRBD1. CDR1 and CDR2 from the germline V gene are LGHDT and YNNKEL (reference sequence). There are 16 residues in the CDR3. Trimming at V came to 1 base and at J to 5 bases, leaving 8 bases not matched to a gene.

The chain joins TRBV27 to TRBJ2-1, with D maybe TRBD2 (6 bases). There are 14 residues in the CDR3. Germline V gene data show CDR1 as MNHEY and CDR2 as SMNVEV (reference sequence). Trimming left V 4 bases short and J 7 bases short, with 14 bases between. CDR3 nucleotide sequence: TGTGCCAGCAGTTACGGGAGTTTCGCGAATGAGCAGTTCTTC. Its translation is CASSYGSFANEQFF.

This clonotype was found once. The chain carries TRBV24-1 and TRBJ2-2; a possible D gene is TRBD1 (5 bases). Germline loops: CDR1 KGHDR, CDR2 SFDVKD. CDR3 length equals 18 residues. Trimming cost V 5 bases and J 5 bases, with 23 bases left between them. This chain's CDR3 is CATSGQGRGTVGTGELFF. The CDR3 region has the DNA TGTGCCACCAGTGGGCAGGGTCGAGGTACCGTAGGGACCGGGGAGCTGTTTTTT.

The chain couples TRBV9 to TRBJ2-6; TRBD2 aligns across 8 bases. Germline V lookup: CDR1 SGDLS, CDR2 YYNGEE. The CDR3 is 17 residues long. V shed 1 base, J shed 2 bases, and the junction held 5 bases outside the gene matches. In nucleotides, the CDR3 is TGTGCCAGCAGCGTATCACTAGCGGATCCTGGGGCCAACGTCCTGACTTTC. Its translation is CASSVSLADPGANVLTF.